Below, one T cell receptor beta chain is given with its context. Its antigen remains unidentified. These data originate in a study of vaccination and CD4 T cells after COVID-19. Study as a whole: The peptides that stimulated the cells were overlapping spike peptides from SARS-CoV-2, HCoV-NL63, HCoV-OC43 and HCoV-229E. Study-wide results and limits: A median approximately 86% of convalescent patients' SARS-CoV-2-reactive clones emerged only after vaccination. When vaccine-specific clones from convalescent patients were examined, 304 of 307 were spike mono-reactive.

Described treatment: approximately 9-day PBMC culture with coronavirus spike peptide pools or control peptides (ViraFEST assay). Peptide pools at 8.5 to 10 ug/ml stimulated fewer than 2.5 million PBMCs per well with approximately 9.3 IU/ml IL-2. Once obtained from cultured CD4+ T cells, the DNA was sequenced using the Oncomine TCR Beta short-read assay. TCRdb called the PCR reads again in MiXCR, with one record for every CDR3 protein. This table holds about 15,000 distinct CDR3 sequences, roughly 58% found once. The ends were cut back, 2 bases at V and 4 bases at J, with 12 bases in the middle. The CDR3 is 15 amino acids.

The material sequenced was CD4+ T cells from blood, cultured in vitro. The origin of this receptor is a human donor who had recovered from COVID-19. The chain has TRBV12-3 or TRBV12-4 and TRBJ2-1; the D gene is possibly TRBD2 (5 bases). The chain's CDR3 is CASSLLAKGYNEQFF. In nucleotides, the CDR3 is TGTGCCAGCAGTTTACTAGCTAAAGGATACAATGAGCAGTTCTTC.